A single sample gave rise to the 3 T cell receptor beta chains below, sequenced in a study of T cell repertoires in cytomegalovirus infection. Each CDR3 protein gets one entry after TCRdb re-called the reads with MiXCR. In the table there are approximately 700,000 distinct CDR3 sequences, 35% of which are singletons. Sample: PBMCs. All receptors derive from a human donor in good health (CMV status not recorded). Some clones in this sample may be carry-over from other donors' samples.

This chain connects TRBV20-1 to TRBJ2-1; 11 positions agree with TRBD2. Per germline, CDR1 DFQATT and CDR2 SNEGSKA (reference sequence). The CDR3 sequence is 14 residues long. The ends lost 6 bases at V and 7 bases at J; junction bases unmatched: 8. The CDR3 nucleotides read TGCAGTGCACAGGGACTAGCGGCTCTAAATGAGCAGTTCTTC. This codes for CSAQGLAALNEQFF.

The rearrangement uses TRBV2 and TRBJ2-5, with D possibly matching TRBD1 (6 bases). Looked up from germline, CDR1 is SNHLY and CDR2 is FYNNEI. The CDR3 length is 15 residues. With 6 bases removed from V and 2 bases from J, the gap between germline ends came to 16 bases. CDR3 loop: CASRRRDTGQETQYF. Written as DNA, the CDR3 is TGTGCCAGCAGGCGCCGGGACACCGGACAAGAGACCCAGTACTTC.

The V call is TRBV19, the J call TRBJ2-2; the D is unclear. The germline CDR1 and CDR2 sequences are LNHDA and SQIVND (reference sequence). V lost 7 bases and J 6 bases, leaving 12 bases between the germline ends. CDR3 size: 13 residues. CDR3: CASIQDHPGELFF. The DNA of the CDR3 is TGTGCCAGTATCCAGGACCATCCCGGGGAGCTGTTTTTT.